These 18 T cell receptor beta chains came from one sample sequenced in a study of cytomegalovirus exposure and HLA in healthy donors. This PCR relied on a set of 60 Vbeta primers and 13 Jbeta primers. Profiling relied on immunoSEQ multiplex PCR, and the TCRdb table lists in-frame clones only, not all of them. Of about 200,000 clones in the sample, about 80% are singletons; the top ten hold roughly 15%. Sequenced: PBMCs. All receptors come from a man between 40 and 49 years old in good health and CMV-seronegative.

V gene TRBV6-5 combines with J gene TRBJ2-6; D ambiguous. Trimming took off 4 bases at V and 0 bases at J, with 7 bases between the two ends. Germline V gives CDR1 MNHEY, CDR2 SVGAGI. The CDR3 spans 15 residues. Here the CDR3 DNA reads TGTGCCAGCAGTTTTGAGTTCTCTGGGGCCAACGTCCTGACTTTC. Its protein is CASSFEFSGANVLTF.

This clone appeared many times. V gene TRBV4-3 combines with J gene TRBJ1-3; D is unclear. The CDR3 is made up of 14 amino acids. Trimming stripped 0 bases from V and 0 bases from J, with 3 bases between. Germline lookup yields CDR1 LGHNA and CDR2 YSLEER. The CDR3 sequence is CASSQDNSGNTIYF. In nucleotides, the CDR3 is TGCGCCAGCAGCCAAGACAACTCTGGAAACACCATATATTTT.

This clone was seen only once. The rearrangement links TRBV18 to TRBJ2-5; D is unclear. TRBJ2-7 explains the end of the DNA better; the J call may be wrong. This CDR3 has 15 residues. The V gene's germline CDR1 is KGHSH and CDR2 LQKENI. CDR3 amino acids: CASSPPTGHSYEQYF. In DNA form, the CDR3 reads TGTGCCAGCTCACCACCGACGGGTCACTCCTACGAGCAGTACTTC.

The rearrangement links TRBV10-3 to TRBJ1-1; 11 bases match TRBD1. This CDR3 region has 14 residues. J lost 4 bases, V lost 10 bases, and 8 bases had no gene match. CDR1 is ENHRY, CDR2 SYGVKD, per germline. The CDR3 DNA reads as TGTGCCACGACGACCGGGACAGGGGGCACTGAAGCTTTCTTT. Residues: CATTTGTGGTEAFF.

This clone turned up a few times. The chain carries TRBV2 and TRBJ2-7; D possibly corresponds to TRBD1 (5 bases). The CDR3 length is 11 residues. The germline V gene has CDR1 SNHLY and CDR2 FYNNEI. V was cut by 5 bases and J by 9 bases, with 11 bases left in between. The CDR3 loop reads CASSYQGPQYF. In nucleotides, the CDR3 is TGTGCCAGCAGTTACCAGGGCCCGCAGTACTTC.

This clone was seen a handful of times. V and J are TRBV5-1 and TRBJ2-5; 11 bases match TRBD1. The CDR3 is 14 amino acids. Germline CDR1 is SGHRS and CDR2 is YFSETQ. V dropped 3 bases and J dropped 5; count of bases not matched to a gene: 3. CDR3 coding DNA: TGCGCCAGCAGCTCTGGGGACAGGGGGGAGACCCAGTACTTC. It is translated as CASSSGDRGETQYF.

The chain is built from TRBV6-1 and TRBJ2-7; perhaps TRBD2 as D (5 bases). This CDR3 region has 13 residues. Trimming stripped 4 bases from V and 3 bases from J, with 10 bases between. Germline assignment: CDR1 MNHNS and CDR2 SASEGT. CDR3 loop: CASSAQSGYEQYF. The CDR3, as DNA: TGTGCCAGCAGTGCACAGAGCGGCTACGAGCAGTACTTC.

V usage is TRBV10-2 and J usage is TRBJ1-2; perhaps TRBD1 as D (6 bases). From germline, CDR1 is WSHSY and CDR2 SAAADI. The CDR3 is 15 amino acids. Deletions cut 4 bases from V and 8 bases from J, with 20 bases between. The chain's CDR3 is CASSGVTGMVWGYTF. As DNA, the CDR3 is TGCGCCAGCAGTGGGGTAACAGGGATGGTGTGGGGCTACACCTTC.

CDR3 nucleotides: TGTGCCAGCAGCCCCCGAGGGAGCGCCGGGGAGCTGTTTTTT. Amino acids: CASSPRGSAGELFF. J is TRBJ2-2 and V is TRBV11-2; D perhaps matches TRBD2 (5 bases). The length of the CDR3 is 14 residues. Germline loops: CDR1 SGHAT, CDR2 FQNNGV. The ends were cut back, 5 bases at V and 6 bases at J, with 13 bases in the middle.

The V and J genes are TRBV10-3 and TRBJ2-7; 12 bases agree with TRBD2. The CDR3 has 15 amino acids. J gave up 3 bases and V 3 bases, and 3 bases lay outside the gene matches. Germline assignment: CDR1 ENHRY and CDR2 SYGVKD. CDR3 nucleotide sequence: TGTGCCATCAGTGACCAACTAGCGGGGGGCTACGAGCAGTACTTC. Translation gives CAISDQLAGGYEQYF.

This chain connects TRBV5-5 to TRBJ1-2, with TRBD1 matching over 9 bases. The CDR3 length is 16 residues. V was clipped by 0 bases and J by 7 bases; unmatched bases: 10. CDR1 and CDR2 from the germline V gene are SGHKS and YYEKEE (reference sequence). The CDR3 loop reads CASSLGIGQGWGGYTF. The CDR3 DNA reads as TGTGCCAGCAGCTTGGGAATTGGACAGGGGTGGGGTGGCTACACCTTC. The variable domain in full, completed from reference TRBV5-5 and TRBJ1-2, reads DAGVTQSPTHLIKTRGQQVTLRCSPISGHKSVSWYQQVLGQGPQFIFQYYEKEERGRGNFPDRFSARQFPNYSSELNVNALLLGDSALYLCASSLGIGQGWGGYTFGSGTRLTVV.

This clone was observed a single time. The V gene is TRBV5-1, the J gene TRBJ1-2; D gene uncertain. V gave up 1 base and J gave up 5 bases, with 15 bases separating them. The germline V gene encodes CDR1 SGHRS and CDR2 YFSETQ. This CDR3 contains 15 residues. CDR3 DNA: TGCGCCAGCAGCTTGTCACCCGGTGTCTCTTATGGCTACACCTTC. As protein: CASSLSPGVSYGYTF. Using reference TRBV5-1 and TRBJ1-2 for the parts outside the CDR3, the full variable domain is KAGVTQTPRYLIKTRGQQVTLSCSPISGHRSVSWYQQTPGQGLQFLFEYFSETQRNKGNFPGRFSGRQFSNSRSEMNVSTLELGDSALYLCASSLSPGVSYGYTFGSGTRLTVV.

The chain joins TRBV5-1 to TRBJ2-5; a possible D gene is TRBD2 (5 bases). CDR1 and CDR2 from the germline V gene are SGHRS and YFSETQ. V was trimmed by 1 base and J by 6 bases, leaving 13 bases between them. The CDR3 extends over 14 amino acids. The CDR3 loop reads CASSLSISGQTQYF. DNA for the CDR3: TGCGCCAGCAGCTTGTCAATAAGCGGACAGACCCAGTACTTC.

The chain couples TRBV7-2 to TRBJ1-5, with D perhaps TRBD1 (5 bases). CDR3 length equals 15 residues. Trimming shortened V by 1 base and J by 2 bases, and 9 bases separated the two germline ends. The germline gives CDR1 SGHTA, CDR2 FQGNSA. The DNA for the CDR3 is TGTGCCAGCAGCTTAGATAGGGGCGGCAATCAGCCCCAGCATTTT. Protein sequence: CASSLDRGGNQPQHF.

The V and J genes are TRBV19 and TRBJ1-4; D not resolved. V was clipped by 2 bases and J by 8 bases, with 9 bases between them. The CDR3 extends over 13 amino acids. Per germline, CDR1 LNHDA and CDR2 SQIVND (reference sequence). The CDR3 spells CASSIWASEKLFF. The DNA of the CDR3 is TGTGCCAGTAGTATATGGGCTTCCGAAAAACTGTTTTTT.

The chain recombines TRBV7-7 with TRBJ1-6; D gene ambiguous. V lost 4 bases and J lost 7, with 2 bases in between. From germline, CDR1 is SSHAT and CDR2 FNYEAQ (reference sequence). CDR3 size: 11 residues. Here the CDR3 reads CASSSNSPLHF. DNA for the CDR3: TGTGCCAGCAGCTCGAATTCACCCCTCCACTTT.

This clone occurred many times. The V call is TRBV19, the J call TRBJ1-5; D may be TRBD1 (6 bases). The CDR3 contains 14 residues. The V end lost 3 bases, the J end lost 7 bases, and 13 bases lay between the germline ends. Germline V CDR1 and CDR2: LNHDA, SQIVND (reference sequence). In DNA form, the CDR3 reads TGTGCCAGTAGTATGGACAGCCGAGAGCAGCCCCAGCATTTT. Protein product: CASSMDSREQPQHF.

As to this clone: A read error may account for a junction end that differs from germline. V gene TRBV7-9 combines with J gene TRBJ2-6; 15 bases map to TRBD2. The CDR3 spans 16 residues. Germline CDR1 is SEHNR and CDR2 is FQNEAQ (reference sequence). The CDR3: CSSGLAGGTGANVLTF. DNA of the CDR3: TGTTCCAGCGGACTAGCGGGAGGGACTGGGGCCAACGTCCTGACTTTC.